This T cell receptor beta chain was observed in a study of CD8 T cells in ankylosing spondylitis. General study points: The authors found the disease-linked clones to be CD8+ and relatively rare in peripheral blood. Prior literature has documented some motif variants in synovial fluid and blood from reactive arthritis. Apparently characteristic of ankylosing spondylitis blood was a TCR beta motif (fewer than ten highly homologous variants).

With molecular barcodes, quantitative 5'-RACE was used to make the TCR beta libraries. TCRdb redid the calling of the 5' RACE reads with MiXCR, one entry per CDR3 protein. There are about 240,000 distinct CDR3 sequences in the sample; around 9.1% occur only once, and about 6.5% lies in the top ten. In this sample, this clonotype turned up many times. As yet, its antigen is unknown. With V trimmed by 6 bases and J by 2 bases, 10 bases remained unmatched. This CDR3 has 16 amino acids. Per germline, CDR1 MDHEN and CDR2 SYDVKM. The clonotype comes from a male donor with ankylosing spondylitis or in good health (not recorded which). This rearrangement joins TRBV28 to TRBJ1-2; 9 nucleotides match TRBD1. The sequencing input was blood, either unsorted or a sorted T cell fraction (not recorded which). CDR3 DNA sequence: TGTGCCAGCAGCCTTTGGACAGGGGAAAGAAACTATGGCTACACCTTC. Residues: CASSLWTGERNYGYTF.